This T cell receptor beta chain was recovered during a study of response to subunit inactivated influenza vaccine (dated by TCRdb to the late 2010s). Describing the broader study: The study used deep quantitative T cell receptor repertoire profiling to track responses to a trivalent subunit inactivated influenza vaccine. Study-wide conclusions, independent of this receptor: It was suggested by the authors that each seasonal influenza vaccination may recruit only a limited number of new T cells.

Turning to this clonotype: Its binding antigen is unknown. Within one base of it there is no much larger clone, and no base qualities were kept.

The germline V gene encodes CDR1 KGHDR and CDR2 SFDVKD. Including cysteine and phenylalanine, the CDR3 has 14 amino acids. Here the CDR3 DNA is all that survives: 42 bases in frame from base 1. Trimming takes 9 bases from V and 0 bases from J, and the germline ends sit 14 bases apart. Preparation of the library involved RT-PCR. The sequencer was an Illumina HiSeq 2500. In-frame beta chains were kept once TCRdb had trimmed the public reads at Q25 with fastp and called clones with MiXCR. Here each entry gathers all rows of one CDR3 protein and keeps the most common genes and DNA. In this sample the table shows roughly 670,000 distinct CDR3 sequences, around 15% of which occur a single time. Around 7.6% of the sample is in the top ten clones.

The sequence links TRBV24-1 to TRBJ2-7; no D gene is confidently identified. This TCR was sampled from a man between 50 and 59 years old who received an inactivated influenza vaccine. Donor details come from another sample of the same person, matched by shared clones. The specimen was PBMCs from blood, collected approximately 15 days before vaccination. The CDR3 reads as follows: CATYAKSPSYEQYF. The DNA sequence is given as TGTGCCACCTATGCGAAGAGTCCCTCCTACGAGCAGTACTTC.